This TCR beta chain was recorded in a study of STAT5B mutations in CD4+ large granular lymphocyte leukemia. Regarding the study as a whole: 8/27 top patient clones versus 2/35 control clones were TRBV06-family. No patients shared main leukemic clonotypes, though around 25% appeared at low frequency elsewhere.

This CDR3 is 14 amino acids long. The germline CDR1 and CDR2 sequences are SGHTA and FQGNSA. The ends were cut back, 5 bases at V and 3 bases at J, with 13 bases in the middle. This clone occurred once. Its specificity is unknown. Recruitment of CD4+ T-LGLL patients was in Padova, Helsinki and Shinshu. Original analysis: A clonotype over 5% of the repertoire counted as a possible leukemic clone, around 62 overall. TCRdb's table, derived via immunoSEQ multiplex PCR, lists solely in-frame clones and lacks some. V and J calls plus clone size are reproduced from that table; the DNA served to infer D and trimming. This table has around 4,800 clones, roughly 77% appearing once.

The sample comprised PBMCs. V gene TRBV7-2 combines with J gene TRBJ1-2; no clear D gene. The clonotype was recovered from a man between 65 and 85 years old with CD4+ T-cell large granular lymphocyte leukemia. DNA of the CDR3: TGTGCCAGCAGCGCCACGGGCCCTTACTATGGCTACACCTTC. This gives the protein CASSATGPYYGYTF. Variable domain in full (rest from reference TRBV7-2 and TRBJ1-2): GAGVSQSPSNKVTEKGKDVELRCDPISGHTALYWYRQSLGQGLEFLIYFQGNSAPDKSGLPSDRFSAERTGGSVSTLTIQRTQQEDSAVYLCASSATGPYYGYTFGSGTRLTVV.